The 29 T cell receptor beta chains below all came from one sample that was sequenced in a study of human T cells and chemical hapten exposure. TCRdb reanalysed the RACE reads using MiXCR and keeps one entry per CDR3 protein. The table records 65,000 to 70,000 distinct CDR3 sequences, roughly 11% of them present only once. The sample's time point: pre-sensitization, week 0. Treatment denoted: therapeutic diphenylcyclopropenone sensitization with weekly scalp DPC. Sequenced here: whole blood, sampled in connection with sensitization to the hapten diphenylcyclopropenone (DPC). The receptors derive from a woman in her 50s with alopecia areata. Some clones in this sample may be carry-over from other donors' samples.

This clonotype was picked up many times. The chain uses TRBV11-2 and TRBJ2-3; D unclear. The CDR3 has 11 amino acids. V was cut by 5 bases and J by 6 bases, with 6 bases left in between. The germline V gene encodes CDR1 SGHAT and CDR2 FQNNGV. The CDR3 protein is CASSGIDTQYF. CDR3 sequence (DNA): TGTGCCAGCAGCGGAATCGATACGCAGTATTTT.

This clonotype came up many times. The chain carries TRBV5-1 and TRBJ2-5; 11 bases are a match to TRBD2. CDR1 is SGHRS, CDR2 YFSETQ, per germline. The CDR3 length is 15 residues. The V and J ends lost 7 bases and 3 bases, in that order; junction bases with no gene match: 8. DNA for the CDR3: TGCGCCAGCGGAATCGGGACTAGCGGCGAAGAGACCCAGTACTTC. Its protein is CASGIGTSGEETQYF.

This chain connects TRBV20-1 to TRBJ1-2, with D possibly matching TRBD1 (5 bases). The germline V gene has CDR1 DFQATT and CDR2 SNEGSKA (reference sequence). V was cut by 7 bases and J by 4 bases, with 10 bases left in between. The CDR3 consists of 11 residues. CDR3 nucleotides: TGCAGTGGTGGGACTCCCTATGGCTACACCTTC. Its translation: CSGGTPYGYTF.

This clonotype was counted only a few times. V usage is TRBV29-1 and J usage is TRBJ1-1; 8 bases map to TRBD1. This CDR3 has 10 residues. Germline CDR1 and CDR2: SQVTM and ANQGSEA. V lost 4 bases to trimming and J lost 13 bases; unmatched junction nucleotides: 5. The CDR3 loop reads CSVVGQAVFF. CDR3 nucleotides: TGCAGCGTTGTGGGACAGGCGGTTTTCTTT. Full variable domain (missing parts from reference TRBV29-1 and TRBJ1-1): SAVISQKPSRDICQRGTSLTIQCQVDSQVTMMFWYRQQPGQSLTLIATANQGSEATYESGFVIDKFPISRPNLTFSTLTVSNMSPEDSSIYLCSVVGQAVFFGQGTRLTVV.

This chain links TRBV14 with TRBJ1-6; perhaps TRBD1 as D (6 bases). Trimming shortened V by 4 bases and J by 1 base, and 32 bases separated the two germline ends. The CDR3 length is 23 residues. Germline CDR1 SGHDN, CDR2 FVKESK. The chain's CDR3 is CASSPPIHWGGAFMRSYNSPLHF. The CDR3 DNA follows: TGTGCCAGCAGCCCTCCAATTCATTGGGGGGGGGCCTTTATGAGGTCCTATAATTCACCCCTCCACTTT.

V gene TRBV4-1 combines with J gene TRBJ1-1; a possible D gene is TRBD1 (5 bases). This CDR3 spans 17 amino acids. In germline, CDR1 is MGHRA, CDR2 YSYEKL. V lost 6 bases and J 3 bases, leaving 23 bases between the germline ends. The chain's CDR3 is CASSGSAMGIGDTEAFF. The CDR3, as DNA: TGCGCCAGCAGTGGCAGCGCGATGGGGATAGGGGACACTGAAGCTTTCTTT.

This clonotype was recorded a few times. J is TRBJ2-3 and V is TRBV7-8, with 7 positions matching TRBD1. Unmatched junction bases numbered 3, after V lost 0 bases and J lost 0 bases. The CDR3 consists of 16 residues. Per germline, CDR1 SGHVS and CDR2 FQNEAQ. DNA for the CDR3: TGTGCCAGCAGCTTAGCGTGGGGACAGAGCACAGATACGCAGTATTTT. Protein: CASSLAWGQSTDTQYF.

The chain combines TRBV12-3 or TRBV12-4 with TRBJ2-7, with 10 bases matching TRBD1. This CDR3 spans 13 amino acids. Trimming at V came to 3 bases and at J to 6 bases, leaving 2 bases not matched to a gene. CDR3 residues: CASSFGTGAEQYF. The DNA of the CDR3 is TGTGCCAGCAGTTTCGGGACAGGGGCCGAGCAGTACTTC.

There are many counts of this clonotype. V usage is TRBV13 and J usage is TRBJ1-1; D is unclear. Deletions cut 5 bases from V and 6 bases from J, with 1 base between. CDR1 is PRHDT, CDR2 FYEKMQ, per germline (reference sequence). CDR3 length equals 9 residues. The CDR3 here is CASSPEAFF. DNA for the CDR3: TGTGCCAGCAGCCCTGAAGCTTTCTTT.

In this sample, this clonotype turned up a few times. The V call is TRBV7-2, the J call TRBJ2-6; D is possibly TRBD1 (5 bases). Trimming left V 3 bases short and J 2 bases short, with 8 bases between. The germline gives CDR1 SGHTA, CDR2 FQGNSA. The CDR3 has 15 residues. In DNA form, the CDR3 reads TGTGCCAGCAGCTTCAGGGAAACTGGGGCCAACGTCCTGACTTTC. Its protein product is CASSFRETGANVLTF.

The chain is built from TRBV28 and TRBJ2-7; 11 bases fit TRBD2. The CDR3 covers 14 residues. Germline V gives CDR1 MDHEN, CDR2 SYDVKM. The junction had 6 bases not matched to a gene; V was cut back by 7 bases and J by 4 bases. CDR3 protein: CASTSGTSGYEQYF. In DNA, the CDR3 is TGTGCCAGCACCTCCGGGACTAGCGGTTACGAGCAGTACTTC.

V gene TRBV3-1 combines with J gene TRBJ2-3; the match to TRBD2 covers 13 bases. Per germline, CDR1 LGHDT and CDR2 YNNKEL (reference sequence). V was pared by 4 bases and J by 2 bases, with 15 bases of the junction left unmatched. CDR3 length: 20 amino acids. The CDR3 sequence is CASSLNNIWTSGGNTDTQYF. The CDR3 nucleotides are TGTGCCAGCAGCCTAAACAATATCTGGACTAGCGGGGGAAACACAGATACGCAGTATTTT.

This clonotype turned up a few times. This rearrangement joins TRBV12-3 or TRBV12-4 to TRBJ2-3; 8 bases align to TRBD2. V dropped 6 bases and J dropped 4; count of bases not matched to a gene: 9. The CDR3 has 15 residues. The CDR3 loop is CASSLSGSGADTQYF. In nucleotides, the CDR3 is TGTGCCAGCAGCTTAAGCGGGAGTGGAGCAGATACGCAGTATTTT.

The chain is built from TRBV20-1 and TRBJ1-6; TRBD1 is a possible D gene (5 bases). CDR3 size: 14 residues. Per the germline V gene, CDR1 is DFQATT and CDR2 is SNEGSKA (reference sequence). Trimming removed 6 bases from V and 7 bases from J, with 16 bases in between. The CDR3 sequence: CSAPPGLQNSPLHF. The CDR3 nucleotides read TGCAGTGCGCCGCCGGGACTCCAGAATTCACCCCTCCACTTT.

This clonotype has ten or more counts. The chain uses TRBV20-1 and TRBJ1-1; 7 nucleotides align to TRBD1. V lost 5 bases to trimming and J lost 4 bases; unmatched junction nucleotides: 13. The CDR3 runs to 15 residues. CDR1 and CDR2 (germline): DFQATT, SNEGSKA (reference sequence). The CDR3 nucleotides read TGCAGTGCTTCACAAAACAGGGGTAGGATCACTGAAGCTTTCTTT. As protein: CSASQNRGRITEAFF.

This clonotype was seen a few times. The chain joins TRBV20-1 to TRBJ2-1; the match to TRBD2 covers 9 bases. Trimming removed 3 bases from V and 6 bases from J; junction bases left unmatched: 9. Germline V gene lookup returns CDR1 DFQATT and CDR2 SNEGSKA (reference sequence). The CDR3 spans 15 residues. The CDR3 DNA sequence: TGCAGTGCTAGTGTAGGCGGGGGGGCCGGCAATGAGCAGTTCTTC. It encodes CSASVGGGAGNEQFF.

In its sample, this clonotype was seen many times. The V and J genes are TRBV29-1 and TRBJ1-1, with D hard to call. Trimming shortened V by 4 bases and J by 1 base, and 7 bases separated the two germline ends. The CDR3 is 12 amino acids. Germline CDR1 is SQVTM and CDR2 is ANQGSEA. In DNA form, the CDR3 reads TGCAGCGTTGCGGTCGGGAACACTGAAGCTTTCTTT. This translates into CSVAVGNTEAFF.

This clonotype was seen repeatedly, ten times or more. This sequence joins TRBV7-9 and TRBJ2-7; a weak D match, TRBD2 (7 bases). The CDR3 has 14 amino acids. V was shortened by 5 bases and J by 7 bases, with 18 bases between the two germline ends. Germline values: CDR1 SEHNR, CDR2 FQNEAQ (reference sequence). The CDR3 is CASSQKRDIGEQYF. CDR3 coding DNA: TGTGCCAGCAGCCAGAAGCGGGACATCGGGGAGCAGTACTTC. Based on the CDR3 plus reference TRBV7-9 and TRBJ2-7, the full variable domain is DTGVSQNPRHKITKRGQNVTFRCDPISEHNRLYWYRQTLGQGPEFLTYFQNEAQLEKSRLLSDRFSAERPKGSFSTLEIQRTEQGDSAMYLCASSQKRDIGEQYFGPGTRLTVT.

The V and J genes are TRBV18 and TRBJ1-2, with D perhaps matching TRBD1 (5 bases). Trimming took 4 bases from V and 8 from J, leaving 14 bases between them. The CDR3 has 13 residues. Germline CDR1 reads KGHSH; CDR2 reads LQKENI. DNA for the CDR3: TGTGCCAGCTCACTAAGAAAAGGGGAAGGCTACACCTTC. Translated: CASSLRKGEGYTF.

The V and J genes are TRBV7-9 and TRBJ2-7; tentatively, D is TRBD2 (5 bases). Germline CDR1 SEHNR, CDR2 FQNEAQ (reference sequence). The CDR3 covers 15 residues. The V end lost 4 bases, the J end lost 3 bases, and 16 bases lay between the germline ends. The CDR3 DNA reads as TGTGCCAGCAGCTCAGACACGGGAAGGGTCTACGAGCAGTACTTC. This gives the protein CASSSDTGRVYEQYF. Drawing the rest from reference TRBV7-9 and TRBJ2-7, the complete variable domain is DTGVSQNPRHKITKRGQNVTFRCDPISEHNRLYWYRQTLGQGPEFLTYFQNEAQLEKSRLLSDRFSAERPKGSFSTLEIQRTEQGDSAMYLCASSSDTGRVYEQYFGPGTRLTVT.

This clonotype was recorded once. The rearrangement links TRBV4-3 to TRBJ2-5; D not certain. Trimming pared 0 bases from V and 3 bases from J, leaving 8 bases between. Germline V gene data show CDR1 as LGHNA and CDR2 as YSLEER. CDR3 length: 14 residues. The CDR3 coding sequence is TGCGCCAGCAGCCAAGATAGGCGGAAAGAGACCCAGTACTTC. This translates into CASSQDRRKETQYF.

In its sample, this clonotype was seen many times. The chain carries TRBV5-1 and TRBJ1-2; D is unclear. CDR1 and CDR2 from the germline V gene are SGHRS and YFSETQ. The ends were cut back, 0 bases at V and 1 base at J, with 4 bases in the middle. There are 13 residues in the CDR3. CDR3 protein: CASSLAGNYGYTF. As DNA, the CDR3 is TGCGCCAGCAGCTTGGCTGGTAACTATGGCTACACCTTC.

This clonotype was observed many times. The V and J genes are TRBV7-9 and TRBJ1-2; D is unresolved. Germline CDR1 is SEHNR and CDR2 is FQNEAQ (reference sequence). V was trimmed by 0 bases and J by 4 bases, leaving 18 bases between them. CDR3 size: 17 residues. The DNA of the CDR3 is TGTGCCAGCAGCTTAGCCAGCTGGGCGGATTACCGCTATGGCTACACCTTC. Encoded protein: CASSLASWADYRYGYTF.

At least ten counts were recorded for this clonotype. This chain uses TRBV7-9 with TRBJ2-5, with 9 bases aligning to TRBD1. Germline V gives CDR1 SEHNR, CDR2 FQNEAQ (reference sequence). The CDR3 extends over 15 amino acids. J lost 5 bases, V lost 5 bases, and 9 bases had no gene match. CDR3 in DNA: TGTGCCAGCAGCCCACTCGGGACAGGGACGGAGACCCAGTACTTC. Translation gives CASSPLGTGTETQYF.

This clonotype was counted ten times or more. CDR3 amino acids: CASSPPRPYEQYF. The CDR3 DNA reads as TGTGCCAGCAGCCCACCGAGGCCCTACGAGCAGTACTTC. This chain connects TRBV7-8 to TRBJ2-7; no clear D gene. The CDR3 is made up of 13 amino acids. The germline gives CDR1 SGHVS, CDR2 FQNEAQ. V was trimmed by 5 bases and J by 2 bases, leaving 10 bases between them.

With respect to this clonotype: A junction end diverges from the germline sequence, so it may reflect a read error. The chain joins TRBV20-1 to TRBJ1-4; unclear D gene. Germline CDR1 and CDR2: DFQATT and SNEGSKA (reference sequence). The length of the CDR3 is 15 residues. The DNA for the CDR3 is TGCAGTGCTAGAGATCCTGGGAGGTCGGAAGAAAAACTGTCTTTT. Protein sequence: CSARDPGRSEEKLSF.

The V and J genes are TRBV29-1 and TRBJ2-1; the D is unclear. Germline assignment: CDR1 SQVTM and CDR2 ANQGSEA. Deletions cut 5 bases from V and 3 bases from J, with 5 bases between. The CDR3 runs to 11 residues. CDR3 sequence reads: CSVKGYNEQFF. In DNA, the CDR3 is TGCAGCGTTAAGGGCTACAATGAGCAGTTCTTC.

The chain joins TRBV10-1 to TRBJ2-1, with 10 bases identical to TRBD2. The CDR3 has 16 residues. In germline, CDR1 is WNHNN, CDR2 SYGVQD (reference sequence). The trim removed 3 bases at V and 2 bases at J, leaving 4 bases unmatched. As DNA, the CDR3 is TGCGCCAGCAGTGACTTAACTAGCGGGGCCTACAATGAGCAGTTCTTC. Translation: CASSDLTSGAYNEQFF.

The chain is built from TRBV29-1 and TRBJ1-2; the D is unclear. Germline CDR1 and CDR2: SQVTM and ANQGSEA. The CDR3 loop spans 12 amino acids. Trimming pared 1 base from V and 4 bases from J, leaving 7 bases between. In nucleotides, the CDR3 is TGCAGCGTTGAAGTCAGCTCCTATGGCTACACCTTC. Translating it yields CSVEVSSYGYTF.